One and the same sample provided the 7 T cell receptor beta chains below, sequenced in a study of beta chain features in type 1 diabetes. Findings of the study overall: Within each of all four CD4+ subsets, Type 1 diabetes patients had TCRB CDR3s that were moderately but significantly shorter.

TCRB transcripts that were expressed got sequenced, as all of the isolated RNA had been reverse transcribed. Data came from immunoSEQ multiplex PCR; TCRdb stores just in-frame clones and leaves some out. The sample consists of some 160,000 clones, around 9% of them appearing once. Antigens for these TCRs are unknown. The sequencing input was central memory CD4+ T cells from blood. All receptors derive from a woman aged 25 to 39 with type 1 diabetes.

This clone was counted a few times. V gene TRBV5-1 combines with J gene TRBJ2-6, with D unclear. Germline V gives CDR1 SGHRS, CDR2 YFSETQ. Trimming left V 0 bases short and J 0 bases short, with 10 bases between. The CDR3 is 17 amino acids. The CDR3 here is CASSLGSGGSGANVLTF. CDR3 nucleotide sequence: TGCGCCAGCAGCTTGGGGAGTGGTGGCTCTGGGGCCAACGTCCTGACTTTC.

The genes are TRBV18 and TRBJ2-3; 10 bases align to TRBD2. The CDR3 has 16 amino acids. Per germline, CDR1 KGHSH and CDR2 LQKENI. Trimming took 2 bases from V and 6 from J; bases not matched to a gene: 8. This CDR3 is CASSPWLAGVDDTQYF. The CDR3 region has the DNA TGTGCCAGCTCACCATGGCTAGCGGGAGTGGACGATACGCAGTATTTT.

The table lists this clone with a few counts. CDR3: CASGTWGSSYEQYF. CDR3 nucleotide sequence: TGTGCCAGCGGGACTTGGGGCAGCTCCTACGAGCAGTACTTC. The chain uses TRBV28 and TRBJ2-7; a possible D gene is TRBD2 (6 bases). CDR1 and CDR2 (germline): MDHEN, SYDVKM. The CDR3 runs to 14 residues. Between the trimmed V and J ends, which lost 8 bases and 0 bases, there was a span of 14 bases.

This sequence joins TRBV30 and TRBJ1-1, with D possibly being TRBD1 (6 bases). Germline CDR1 reads GTSNPN; CDR2 reads SVGIG (reference sequence). The CDR3 is 13 amino acids. The V gene lost 5 bases and the J gene lost 0 bases, with 10 bases spanning the gap. The CDR3 sequence is CAWQGQLNTEAFF. CDR3 sequence (DNA): TGTGCCTGGCAAGGACAGTTGAACACTGAAGCTTTCTTT.

This clone occurred a few times. J is TRBJ2-1 and V is TRBV7-9; 10 bases map to TRBD1. This CDR3 has 12 amino acids. The V gene end was trimmed by 1 base and the J gene end by 15 bases; junction bases not matched to a gene: 3. Germline CDR1 reads SEHNR; CDR2 reads FQNEAQ (reference sequence). The CDR3 DNA sequence: TGTGCCAGCAGCTTAGGGGACAGGGGTCCGTTCTTC. Protein sequence: CASSLGDRGPFF.

This clone has more than one count but fewer than ten. CDR3 sequence (DNA): TGTGCCAGCAGCTTAGGAAGCGATAGCTCCTACGAGCAGTACTTC. Encoded protein: CASSLGSDSSYEQYF. The chain uses TRBV7-9 and TRBJ2-7; D remains unclear. Trimming took off 1 base at V and 0 bases at J, with 10 bases between the two ends. From germline, CDR1 is SEHNR and CDR2 FQNEAQ (reference sequence). The CDR3 runs to 15 residues.

This clone was observed a few times. This chain joins TRBV5-6 and TRBJ2-3; D unclear. The V end lost 0 bases, the J end lost 6 bases, and 8 bases lay between the germline ends. CDR3 size: 13 residues. Germline CDR1 and CDR2: SGHDT and YYEEEE. The CDR3 DNA reads TGTGCCAGCAGCTTGGGGCCGCAGGATACGCAGTATTTT. Translated: CASSLGPQDTQYF.